This T cell receptor (beta chain) was profiled in a study of cytomegalovirus exposure and HLA in healthy donors. Background on the study: A subsequent analysis reported that the 110 or so validation repertoires were produced on the same platform that had also been used for the 666 first-cohort repertoires. Findings of the study overall: There were some public TCRs occurring in many donors, but most TCR sequences were rare. Among TCR beta chains, those listed as cytomegalovirus-associated numbered over 150.

Assay: immunoSEQ multiplex PCR; the TCRdb copy retains only in-frame clones and omits some. The sample shows roughly 270,000 clones, approximately 88% of them seen only once. The CDR3 is 13 amino acids. The V and J ends lost 6 bases and 8 bases respectively, with 16 bases between them. The V gene's germline CDR1 is MNHNY and CDR2 SVGAGI (reference sequence). A remark on this clone: Antigen unknown.

The clonotype originates from a woman aged 18-30 years in good health and CMV-seronegative. The chain uses TRBV6-6 and TRBJ1-2; D remains unclear. Material for sequencing was PBMCs. The CDR3: CASSPSRTGGYTF. Here the CDR3 DNA reads TGTGCCAGCAGCCCTAGTCGTACGGGGGGCTACACCTTC.